Here is one T cell receptor beta chain with its context. TCRdb itself ran the RT-PCR reads through MiXCR, one entry per CDR3 protein. The sample has hundreds of thousands of distinct CDR3 sequences; 13% to 15% are singletons. The germline gives CDR1 MDHEN, CDR2 SYDVKM. J gave up 5 bases and V 8 bases, and 4 bases lay outside the gene matches. This CDR3 is built from 14 residues. The sequence was obtained from a female donor in good health, serving as a healthy control. V and J are TRBV28 and TRBJ2-2; TRBD1 aligns across 11 bases. Source material: memory CD4+ T cells from blood. The CDR3: CASGGQGETGELFF. CDR3 in DNA: TGTGCCAGCGGGGGACAGGGGGAGACCGGGGAGCTGTTTTTT. The full variable domain, in which reference TRBV28 and TRBJ2-2 provide the parts outside the CDR3, is DVKVTQSSRYLVKRTGEKVFLECVQDMDHENMFWYRQDPGLGLRLIYFSYDVKMKEKGDIPEGYSVSREKKERFSLILESASTNQTSMYLCASGGQGETGELFFGEGSRLTVL.